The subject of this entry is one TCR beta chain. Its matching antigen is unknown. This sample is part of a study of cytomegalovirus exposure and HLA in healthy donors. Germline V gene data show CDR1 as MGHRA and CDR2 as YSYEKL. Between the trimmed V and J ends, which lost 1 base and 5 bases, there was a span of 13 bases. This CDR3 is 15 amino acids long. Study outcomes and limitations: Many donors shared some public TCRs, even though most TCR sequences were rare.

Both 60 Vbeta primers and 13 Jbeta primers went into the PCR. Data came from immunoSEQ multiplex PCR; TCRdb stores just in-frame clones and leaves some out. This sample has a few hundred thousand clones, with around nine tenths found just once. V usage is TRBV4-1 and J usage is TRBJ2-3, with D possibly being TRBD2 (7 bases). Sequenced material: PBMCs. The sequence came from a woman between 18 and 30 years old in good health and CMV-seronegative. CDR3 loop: CASSQVWGGRDTQYF. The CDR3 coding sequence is TGCGCCAGCAGCCAAGTGTGGGGGGGCCGAGATACGCAGTATTTT.